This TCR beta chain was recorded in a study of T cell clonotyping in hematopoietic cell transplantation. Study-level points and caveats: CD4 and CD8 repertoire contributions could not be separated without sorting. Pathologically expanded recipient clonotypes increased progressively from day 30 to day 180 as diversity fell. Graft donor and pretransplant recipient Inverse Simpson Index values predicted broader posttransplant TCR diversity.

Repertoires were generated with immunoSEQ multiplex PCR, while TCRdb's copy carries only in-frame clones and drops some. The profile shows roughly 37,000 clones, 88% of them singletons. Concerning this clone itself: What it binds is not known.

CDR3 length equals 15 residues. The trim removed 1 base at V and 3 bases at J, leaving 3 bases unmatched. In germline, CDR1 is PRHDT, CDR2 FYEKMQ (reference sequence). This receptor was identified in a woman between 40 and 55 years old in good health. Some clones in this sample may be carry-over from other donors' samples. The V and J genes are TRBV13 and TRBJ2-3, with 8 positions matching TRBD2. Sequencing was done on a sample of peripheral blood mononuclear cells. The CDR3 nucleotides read TGTGCCAGCAGCTTAGATGCTAGCGGGACAGATACGCAGTATTTT. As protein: CASSLDASGTDTQYF. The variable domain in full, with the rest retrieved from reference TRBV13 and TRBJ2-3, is AAGVIQSPRHLIKEKRETATLKCYPIPRHDTVYWYQQGPGQDPQFLISFYEKMQSDKGSIPDRFSAQQFSDYHSELNMSSLELGDSALYFCASSLDASGTDTQYFGPGTRLTVL.